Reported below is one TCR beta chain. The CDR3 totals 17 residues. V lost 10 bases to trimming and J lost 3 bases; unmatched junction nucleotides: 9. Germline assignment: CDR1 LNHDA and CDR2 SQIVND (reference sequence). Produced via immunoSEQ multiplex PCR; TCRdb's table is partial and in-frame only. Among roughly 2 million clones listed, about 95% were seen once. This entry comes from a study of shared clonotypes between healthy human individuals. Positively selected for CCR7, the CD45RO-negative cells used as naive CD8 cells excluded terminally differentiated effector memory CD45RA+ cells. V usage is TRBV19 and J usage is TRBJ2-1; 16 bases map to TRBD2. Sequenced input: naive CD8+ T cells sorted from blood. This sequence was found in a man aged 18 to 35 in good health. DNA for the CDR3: TGTGCCACCGCCGGGACTAGCGGGAGGGCCATCTACAATGAGCAGTTCTTC. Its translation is CATAGTSGRAIYNEQFF.